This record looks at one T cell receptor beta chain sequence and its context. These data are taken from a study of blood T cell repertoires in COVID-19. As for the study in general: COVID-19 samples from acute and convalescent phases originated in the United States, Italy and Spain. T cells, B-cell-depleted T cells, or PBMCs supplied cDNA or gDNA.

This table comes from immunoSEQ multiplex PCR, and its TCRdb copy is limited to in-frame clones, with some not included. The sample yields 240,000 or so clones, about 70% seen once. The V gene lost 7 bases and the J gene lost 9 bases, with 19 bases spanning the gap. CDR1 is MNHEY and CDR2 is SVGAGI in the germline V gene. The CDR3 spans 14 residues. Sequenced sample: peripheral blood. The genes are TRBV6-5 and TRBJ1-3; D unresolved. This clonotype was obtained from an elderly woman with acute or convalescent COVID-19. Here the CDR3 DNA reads TGTGCCAGCATCCCAGACGGGTTGTCGAGCACCATATATTTT. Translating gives CASIPDGLSSTIYF.